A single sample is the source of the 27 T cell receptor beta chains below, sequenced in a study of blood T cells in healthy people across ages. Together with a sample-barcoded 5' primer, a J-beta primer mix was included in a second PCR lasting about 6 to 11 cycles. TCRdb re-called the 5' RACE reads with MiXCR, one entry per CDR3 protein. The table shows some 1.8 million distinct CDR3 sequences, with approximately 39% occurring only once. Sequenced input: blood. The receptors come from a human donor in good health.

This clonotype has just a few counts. In DNA form, the CDR3 reads TGTGCCAGCACCACTCGACTAGCGGGTAATGCAGATACGCAGTATTTT. Encoded protein: CASTTRLAGNADTQYF. The chain employs TRBV12-3 or TRBV12-4 and TRBJ2-3; 10 bases agree with TRBD2. The CDR3 loop spans 16 amino acids. Trimming cost V 7 bases and J 4 bases; bases outside gene matches: 11.

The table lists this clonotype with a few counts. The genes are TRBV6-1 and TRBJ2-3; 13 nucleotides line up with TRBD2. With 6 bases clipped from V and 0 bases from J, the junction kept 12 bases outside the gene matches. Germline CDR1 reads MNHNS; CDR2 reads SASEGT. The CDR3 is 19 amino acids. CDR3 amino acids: CASRPFGLAGERSTDTQYF. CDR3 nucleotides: TGTGCCAGCAGACCATTTGGACTAGCGGGGGAGAGAAGCACAGATACGCAGTATTTT.

CDR3 bases: TGTGCCAGCAGTTGGACAGTCCATTCACCCCTCCACTTT. This sequence encodes CASSWTVHSPLHF. The V and J genes are TRBV12-3 or TRBV12-4 and TRBJ1-6, with D perhaps matching TRBD1 (6 bases). The CDR3 runs to 13 residues. Trimming shortened V by 4 bases and J by 8 bases, and 9 bases separated the two germline ends.

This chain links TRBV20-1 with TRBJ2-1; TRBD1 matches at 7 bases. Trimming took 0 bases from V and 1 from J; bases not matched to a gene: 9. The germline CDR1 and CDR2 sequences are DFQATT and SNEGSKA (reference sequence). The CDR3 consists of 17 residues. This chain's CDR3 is CSARETTGAGSYNEQFF. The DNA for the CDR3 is TGCAGTGCTAGAGAAACCACAGGGGCTGGTTCCTACAATGAGCAGTTCTTC.

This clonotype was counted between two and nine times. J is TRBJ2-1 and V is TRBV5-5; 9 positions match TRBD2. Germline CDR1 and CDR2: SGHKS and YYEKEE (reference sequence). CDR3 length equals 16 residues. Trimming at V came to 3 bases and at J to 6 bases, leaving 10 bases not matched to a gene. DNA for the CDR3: TGTGCCAGCAGCTCCAGGACTAGCGTCGTGGGCAATGAGCAGTTCTTC. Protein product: CASSSRTSVVGNEQFF.

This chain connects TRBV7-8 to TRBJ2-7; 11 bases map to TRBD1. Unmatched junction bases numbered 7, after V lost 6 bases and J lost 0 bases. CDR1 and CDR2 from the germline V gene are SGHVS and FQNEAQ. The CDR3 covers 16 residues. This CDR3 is CASSYRDRGSSYEQYF. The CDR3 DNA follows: TGTGCCAGCAGTTACCGGGACAGGGGGTCCTCCTACGAGCAGTACTTC. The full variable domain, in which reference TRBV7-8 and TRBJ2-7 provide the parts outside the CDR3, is GAGVSQSPRYKVAKRGQDVALRCDPISGHVSLFWYQQALGQGPEFLTYFQNEAQLDKSGLPSDRFFAERPEGSVSTLKIQRTQQEDSAVYLCASSYRDRGSSYEQYFGPGTRLTVT.

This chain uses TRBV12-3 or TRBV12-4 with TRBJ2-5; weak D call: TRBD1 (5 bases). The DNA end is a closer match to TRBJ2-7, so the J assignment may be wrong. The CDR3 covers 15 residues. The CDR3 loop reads CASSPFSGPSHEQYF. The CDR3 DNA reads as TGTGCCAGCTCTCCCTTCTCAGGGCCTTCCCACGAGCAGTACTTC.

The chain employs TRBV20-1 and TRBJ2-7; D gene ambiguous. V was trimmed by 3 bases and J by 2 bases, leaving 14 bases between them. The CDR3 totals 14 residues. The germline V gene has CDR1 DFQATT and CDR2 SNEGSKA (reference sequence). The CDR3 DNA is TGCAGTGCTAGTGGGTTGCCGAACACCTACGAGCAGTACTTC. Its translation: CSASGLPNTYEQYF.

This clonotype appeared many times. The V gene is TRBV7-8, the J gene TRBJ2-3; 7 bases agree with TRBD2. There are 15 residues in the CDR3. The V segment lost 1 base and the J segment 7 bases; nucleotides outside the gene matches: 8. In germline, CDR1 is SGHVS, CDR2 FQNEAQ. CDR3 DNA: TGTGCCAGCAGCTTAGGGGGGGGGAGGGAATATACGCAGTATTTT. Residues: CASSLGGGREYTQYF.

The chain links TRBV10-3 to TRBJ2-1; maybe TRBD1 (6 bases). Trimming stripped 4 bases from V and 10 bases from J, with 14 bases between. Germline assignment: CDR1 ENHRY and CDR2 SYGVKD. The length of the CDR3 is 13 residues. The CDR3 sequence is CAISGTADYEQFF. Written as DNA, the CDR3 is TGTGCCATCAGTGGGACAGCAGACTACGAGCAGTTCTTC.

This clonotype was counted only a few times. The CDR3 sequence is CSARDIYGRQETQYF. CDR3 nucleotide sequence: TGCAGTGCTAGAGATATATATGGCCGCCAAGAGACCCAGTACTTC. The V and J genes are TRBV20-1 and TRBJ2-5; D is unresolved. Germline V gene lookup returns CDR1 DFQATT and CDR2 SNEGSKA (reference sequence). V lost 0 bases and J 1 base, leaving 12 bases between the germline ends. The CDR3 spans 15 residues.

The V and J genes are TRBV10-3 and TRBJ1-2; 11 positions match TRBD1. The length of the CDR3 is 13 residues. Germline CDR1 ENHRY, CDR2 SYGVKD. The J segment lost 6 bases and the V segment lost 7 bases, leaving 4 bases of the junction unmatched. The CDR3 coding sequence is TGTGCCATCACTTGGGACAGGGGGGATGGCTACACCTTC. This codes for CAITWDRGDGYTF.

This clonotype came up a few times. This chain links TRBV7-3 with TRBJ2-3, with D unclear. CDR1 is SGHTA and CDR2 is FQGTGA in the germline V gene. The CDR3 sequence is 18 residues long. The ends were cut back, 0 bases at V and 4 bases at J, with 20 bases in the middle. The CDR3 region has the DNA TGTGCCAGCAGCTTAACCCCGTCAACCGAACTATGGGCAGATACGCAGTATTTT. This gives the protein CASSLTPSTELWADTQYF. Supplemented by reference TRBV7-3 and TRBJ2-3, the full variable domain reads GAGVSQTPSNKVTEKGKYVELRCDPISGHTALYWYRQSLGQGPEFLIYFQGTGAADDSGLPNDRFFAVRPEGSVSTLKIQRTERGDSAVYLCASSLTPSTELWADTQYFGPGTRLTVL.

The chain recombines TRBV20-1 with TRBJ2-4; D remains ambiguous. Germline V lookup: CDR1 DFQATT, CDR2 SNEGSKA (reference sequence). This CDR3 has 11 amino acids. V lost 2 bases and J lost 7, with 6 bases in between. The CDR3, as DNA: TGCAGTGCTAGAAAGGAGAACATTCAGTACTTC. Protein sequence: CSARKENIQYF.

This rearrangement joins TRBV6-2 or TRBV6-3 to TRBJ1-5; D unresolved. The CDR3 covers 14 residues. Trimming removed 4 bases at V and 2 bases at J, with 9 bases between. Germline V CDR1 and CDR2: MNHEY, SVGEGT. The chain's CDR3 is CASSSAVGNQPQHF. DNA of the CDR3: TGTGCCAGCAGTTCCGCGGTTGGCAATCAGCCCCAGCATTTT.

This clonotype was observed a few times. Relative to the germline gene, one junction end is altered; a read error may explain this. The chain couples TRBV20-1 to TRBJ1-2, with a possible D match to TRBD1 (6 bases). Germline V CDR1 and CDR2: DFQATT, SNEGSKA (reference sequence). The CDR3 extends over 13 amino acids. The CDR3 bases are TGCAGTGCCCCACTCCAGGGGACACAAGGCTACACTTTC. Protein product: CSAPLQGTQGYTF.

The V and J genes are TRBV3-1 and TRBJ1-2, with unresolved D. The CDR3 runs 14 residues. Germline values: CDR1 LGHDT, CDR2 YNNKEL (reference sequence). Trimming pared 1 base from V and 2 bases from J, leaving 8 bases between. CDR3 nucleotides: TGTGCCAGCAGCCAAGGAGGGAGGAACTATGGCTACACCTTC. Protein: CASSQGGRNYGYTF.

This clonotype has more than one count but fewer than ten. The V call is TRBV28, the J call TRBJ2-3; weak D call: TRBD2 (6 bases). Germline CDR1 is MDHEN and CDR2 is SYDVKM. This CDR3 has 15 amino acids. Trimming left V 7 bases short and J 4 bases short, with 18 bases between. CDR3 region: CASIKFGGDADTQYF. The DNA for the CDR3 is TGTGCCAGCATAAAGTTCGGAGGGGACGCAGATACGCAGTATTTT.

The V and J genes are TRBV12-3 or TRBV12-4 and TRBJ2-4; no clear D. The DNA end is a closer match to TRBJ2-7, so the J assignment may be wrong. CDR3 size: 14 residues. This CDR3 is CASSTSRRSYEQYF. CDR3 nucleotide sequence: TGTGCCAGCAGTACCTCACGTCGTAGTTACGAGCAGTACTTC.

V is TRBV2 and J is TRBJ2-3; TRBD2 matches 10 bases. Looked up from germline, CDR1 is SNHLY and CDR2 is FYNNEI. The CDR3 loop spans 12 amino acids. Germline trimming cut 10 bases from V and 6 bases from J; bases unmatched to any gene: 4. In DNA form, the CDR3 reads TGTGCCACGGGACTAGCGCTGGATACGCAGTATTTT. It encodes CATGLALDTQYF.

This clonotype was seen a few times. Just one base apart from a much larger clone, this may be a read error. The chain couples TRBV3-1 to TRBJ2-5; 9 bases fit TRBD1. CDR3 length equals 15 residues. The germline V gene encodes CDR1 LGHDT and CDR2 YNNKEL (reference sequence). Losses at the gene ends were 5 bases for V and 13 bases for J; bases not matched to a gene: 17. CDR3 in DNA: TGTGCCAGCAGCTCCCGGGACAGGGTTCTCCACGAGCGGTACTTC. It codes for CASSSRDRVLHERYF.

CDR3 sequence reads: CASRLRTNNEQFF. Here the CDR3 DNA reads TGTGCCAGCAGGCTCCGAACCAACAATGAGCAGTTCTTC. The chain couples TRBV6-6 to TRBJ2-1; D is unclear. Germline V gives CDR1 MNHNY, CDR2 SVGAGI (reference sequence). Trimming stripped 6 bases from V and 5 bases from J, with 11 bases between. The CDR3 is made up of 13 amino acids.

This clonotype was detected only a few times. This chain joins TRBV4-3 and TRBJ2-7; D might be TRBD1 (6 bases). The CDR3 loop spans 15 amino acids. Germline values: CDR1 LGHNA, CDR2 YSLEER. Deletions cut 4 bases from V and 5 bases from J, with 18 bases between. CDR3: CASSPYQGRDNEQYF. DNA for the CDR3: TGCGCCAGCAGCCCCTACCAGGGCAGGGACAACGAGCAGTACTTC.

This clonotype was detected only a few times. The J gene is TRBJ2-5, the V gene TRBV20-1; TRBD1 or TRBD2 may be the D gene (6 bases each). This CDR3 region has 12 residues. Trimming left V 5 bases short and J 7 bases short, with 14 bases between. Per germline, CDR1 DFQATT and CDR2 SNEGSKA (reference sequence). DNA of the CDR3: TGCAGTGCTGGAACGGAGGGGGGGACCCAGTACTTC. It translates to CSAGTEGGTQYF.

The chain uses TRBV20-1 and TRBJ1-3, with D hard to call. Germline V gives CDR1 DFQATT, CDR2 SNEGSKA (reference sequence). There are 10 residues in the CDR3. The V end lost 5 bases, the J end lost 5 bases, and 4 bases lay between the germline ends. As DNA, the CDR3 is TGCAGTGCTCAAAGAAACACCATATATTTT. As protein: CSAQRNTIYF.

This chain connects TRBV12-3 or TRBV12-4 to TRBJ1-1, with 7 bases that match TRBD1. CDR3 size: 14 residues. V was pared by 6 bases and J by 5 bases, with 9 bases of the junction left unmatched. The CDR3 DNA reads TGTGCCAGCAGGACTGACAGGGTCGGTACTGAAGCTTTCTTT. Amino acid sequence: CASRTDRVGTEAFF.

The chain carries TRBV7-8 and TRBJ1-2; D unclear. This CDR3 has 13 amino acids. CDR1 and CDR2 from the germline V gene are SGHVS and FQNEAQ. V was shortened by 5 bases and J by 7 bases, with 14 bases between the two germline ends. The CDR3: CASSVTAKGGYTF. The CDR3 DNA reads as TGTGCCAGCAGCGTTACAGCGAAAGGTGGCTACACCTTC. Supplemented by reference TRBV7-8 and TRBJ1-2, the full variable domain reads GAGVSQSPRYKVAKRGQDVALRCDPISGHVSLFWYQQALGQGPEFLTYFQNEAQLDKSGLPSDRFFAERPEGSVSTLKIQRTQQEDSAVYLCASSVTAKGGYTFGSGTRLTVV.